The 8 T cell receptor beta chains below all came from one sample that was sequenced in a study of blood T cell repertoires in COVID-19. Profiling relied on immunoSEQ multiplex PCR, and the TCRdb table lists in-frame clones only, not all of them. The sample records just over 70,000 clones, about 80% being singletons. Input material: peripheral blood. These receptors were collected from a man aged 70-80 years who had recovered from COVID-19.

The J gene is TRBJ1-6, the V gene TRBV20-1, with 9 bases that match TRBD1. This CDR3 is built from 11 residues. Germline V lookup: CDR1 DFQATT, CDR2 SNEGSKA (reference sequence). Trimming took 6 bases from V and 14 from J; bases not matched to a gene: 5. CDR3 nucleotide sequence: TGCAGTGCGGGGACAGGGTTGTCCCTCCACTTT. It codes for CSAGTGLSLHF.

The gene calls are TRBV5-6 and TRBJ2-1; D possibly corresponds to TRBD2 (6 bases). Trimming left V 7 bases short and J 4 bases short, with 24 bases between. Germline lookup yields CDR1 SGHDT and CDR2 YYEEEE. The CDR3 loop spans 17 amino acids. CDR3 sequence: CASPNGPPSAQYNEQFF. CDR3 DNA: TGTGCCAGCCCTAACGGCCCGCCTAGCGCTCAATACAATGAGCAGTTCTTC. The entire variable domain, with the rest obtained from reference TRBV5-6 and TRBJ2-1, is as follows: DAGVTQSPTHLIKTRGQQVTLRCSPKSGHDTVSWYQQALGQGPQFIFQYYEEEERQRGNFPDRFSGHQFPNYSSELNVNALLLGDSALYLCASPNGPPSAQYNEQFFGPGTRLTVL.

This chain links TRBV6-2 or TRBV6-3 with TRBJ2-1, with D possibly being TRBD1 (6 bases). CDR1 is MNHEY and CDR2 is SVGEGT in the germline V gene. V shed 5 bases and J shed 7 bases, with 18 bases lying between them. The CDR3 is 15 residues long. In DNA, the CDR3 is TGTGCCAGCAGTGATCGGGACACCTCTCTTAATGAGCAGTTCTTC. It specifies CASSDRDTSLNEQFF.

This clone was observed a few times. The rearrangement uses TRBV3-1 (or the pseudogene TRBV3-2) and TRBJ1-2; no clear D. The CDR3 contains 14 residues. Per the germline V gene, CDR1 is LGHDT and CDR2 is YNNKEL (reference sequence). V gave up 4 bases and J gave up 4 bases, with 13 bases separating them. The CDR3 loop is CASSPQAAFYGYTF. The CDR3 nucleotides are TGTGCCAGCAGCCCTCAGGCAGCCTTCTATGGCTACACCTTC.

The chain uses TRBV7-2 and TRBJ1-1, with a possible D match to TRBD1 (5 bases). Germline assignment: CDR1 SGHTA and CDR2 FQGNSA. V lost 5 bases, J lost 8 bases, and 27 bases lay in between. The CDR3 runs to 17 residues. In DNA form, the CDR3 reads TGTGCCAGCAGCCGTGGCGTAGGGAGGGGCGAGCAATGGGAAGCTTTCTTT. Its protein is CASSRGVGRGEQWEAFF. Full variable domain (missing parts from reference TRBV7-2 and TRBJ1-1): GAGVSQSPSNKVTEKGKDVELRCDPISGHTALYWYRQSLGQGLEFLIYFQGNSAPDKSGLPSDRFSAERTGGSVSTLTIQRTQQEDSAVYLCASSRGVGRGEQWEAFFGQGTRLTVV.

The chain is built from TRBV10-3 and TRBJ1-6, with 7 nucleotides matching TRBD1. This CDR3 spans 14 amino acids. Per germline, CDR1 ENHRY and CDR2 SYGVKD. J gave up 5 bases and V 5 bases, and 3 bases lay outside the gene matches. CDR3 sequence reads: CAISTGTDNSPLHF. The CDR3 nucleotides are TGTGCCATCAGTACCGGGACAGATAATTCACCCCTCCACTTT.

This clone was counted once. In DNA form, the CDR3 reads TGTGCCGGAGGAGACAGGGCGAATGGCTACACCTTC. Translating gives CAGGDRANGYTF. This chain joins TRBV30 and TRBJ1-2; TRBD1 agrees at 7 bases. In germline, CDR1 is GTSNPN, CDR2 SVGIG (reference sequence). This CDR3 is built from 12 residues. V lost 8 bases to trimming and J lost 6 bases; unmatched junction nucleotides: 9.

CDR3 loop: CASSTQGGTGELFF. The CDR3, as DNA: TGTGCCAGTAGTACACAGGGGGGCACCGGGGAGCTGTTTTTT. This chain links TRBV19 with TRBJ2-2; 8 positions match TRBD1. The junction had 2 bases not matched to a gene; V was cut back by 4 bases and J by 4 bases. CDR3 length equals 14 residues. The germline CDR1 and CDR2 sequences are LNHDA and SQIVND (reference sequence).